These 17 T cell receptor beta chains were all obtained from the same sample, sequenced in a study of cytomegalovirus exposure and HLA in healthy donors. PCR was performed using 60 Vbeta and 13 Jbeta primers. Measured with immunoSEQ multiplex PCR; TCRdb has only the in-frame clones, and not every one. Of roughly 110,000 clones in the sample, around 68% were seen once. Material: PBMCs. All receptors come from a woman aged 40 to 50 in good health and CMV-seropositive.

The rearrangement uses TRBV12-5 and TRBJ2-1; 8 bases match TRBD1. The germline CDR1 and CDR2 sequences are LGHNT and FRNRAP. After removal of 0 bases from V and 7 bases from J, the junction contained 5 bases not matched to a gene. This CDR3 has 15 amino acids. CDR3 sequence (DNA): TGTGCTAGTGGTTTGGTAGGGACAGGTTCGAATGAGCAGTTCTTC. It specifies CASGLVGTGSNEQFF. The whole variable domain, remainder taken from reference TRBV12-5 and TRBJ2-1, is DARVTQTPRHKVTEMGQEVTMRCQPILGHNTVFWYRQTMMQGLELLAYFRNRAPLDDSGMPKDRFSAEMPDATLATLKIQPSEPRDSAVYFCASGLVGTGSNEQFFGPGTRLTVL.

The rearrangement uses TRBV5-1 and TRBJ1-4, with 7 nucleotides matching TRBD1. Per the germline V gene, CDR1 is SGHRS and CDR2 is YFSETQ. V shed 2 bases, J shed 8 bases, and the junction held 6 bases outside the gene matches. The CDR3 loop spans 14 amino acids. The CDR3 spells CASSLQGLGEKLFF. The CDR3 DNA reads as TGCGCCAGCAGCTTACAGGGGTTAGGGGAAAAACTGTTTTTT.

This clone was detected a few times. The CDR3 nucleotides read TGTGCCAGCAATCTGGACAGAAGAGGTCAGCCCCAGCATTTT. Protein sequence: CASNLDRRGQPQHF. This chain uses TRBV6-6 with TRBJ1-5, with D maybe TRBD1 (6 bases). V was trimmed by 7 bases and J by 6 bases, leaving 16 bases between them. CDR3 length: 14 residues. The germline gives CDR1 MNHNY, CDR2 SVGAGI (reference sequence).

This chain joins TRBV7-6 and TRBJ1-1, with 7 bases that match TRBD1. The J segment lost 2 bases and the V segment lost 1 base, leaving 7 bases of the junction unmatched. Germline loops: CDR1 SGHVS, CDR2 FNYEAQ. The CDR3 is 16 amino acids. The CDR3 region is CASSLGQGVINTEAFF. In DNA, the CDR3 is TGTGCCAGCAGCTTAGGACAGGGTGTTATTAACACTGAAGCTTTCTTT.

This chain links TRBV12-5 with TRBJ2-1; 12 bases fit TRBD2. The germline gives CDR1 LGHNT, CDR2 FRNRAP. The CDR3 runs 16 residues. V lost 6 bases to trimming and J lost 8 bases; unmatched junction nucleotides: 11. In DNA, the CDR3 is TGTGCTAGTGGCAGACTGAGGACTAGCGGGATACATGAGCAGTTCTTC. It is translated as CASGRLRTSGIHEQFF.

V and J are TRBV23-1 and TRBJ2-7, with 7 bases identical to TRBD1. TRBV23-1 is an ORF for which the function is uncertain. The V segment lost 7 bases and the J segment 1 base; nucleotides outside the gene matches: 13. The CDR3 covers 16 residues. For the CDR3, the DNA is TGCGCCAGCACCCGAGGGCCGAGACAGGGTTCCTACGAGCAGTACTTC. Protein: CASTRGPRQGSYEQYF.

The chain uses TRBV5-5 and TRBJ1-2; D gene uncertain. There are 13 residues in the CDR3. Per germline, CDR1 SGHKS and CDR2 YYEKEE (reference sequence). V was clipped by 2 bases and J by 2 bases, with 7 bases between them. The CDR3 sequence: CASSFSENYGYTF. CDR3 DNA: TGTGCCAGCAGCTTCTCGGAGAACTATGGCTACACCTTC.

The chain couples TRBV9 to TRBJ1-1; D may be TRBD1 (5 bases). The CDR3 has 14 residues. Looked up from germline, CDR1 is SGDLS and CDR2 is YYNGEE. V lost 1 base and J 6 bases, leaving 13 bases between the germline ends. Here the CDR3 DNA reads TGTGCCAGCAGCGTAATCGGGGGAGGACCTGAAGCTTTCTTT. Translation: CASSVIGGGPEAFF.

The CDR3 coding sequence is TGTGCCAGCAGCCCCTACAGGGACAATGAGCAGTTCTTC. Its protein is CASSPYRDNEQFF. This rearrangement joins TRBV7-3 to TRBJ2-1; D is possibly TRBD1 (6 bases). The CDR3 sequence is 13 residues long. In germline, CDR1 is SGHTA, CDR2 FQGTGA. Trimming shortened V by 5 bases and J by 5 bases, and 10 bases separated the two germline ends.

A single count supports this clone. For the CDR3, the DNA is TGTGCTAGTGGTTTGTGGGGACAGGGACCTGAAAAACTGTTTTTT. Its translation: CASGLWGQGPEKLFF. The V gene is TRBV12-5, the J gene TRBJ1-4; 9 positions match TRBD1. The J segment lost 7 bases and the V segment lost 2 bases, leaving 5 bases of the junction unmatched. Looked up from germline, CDR1 is LGHNT and CDR2 is FRNRAP. CDR3 size: 15 residues.

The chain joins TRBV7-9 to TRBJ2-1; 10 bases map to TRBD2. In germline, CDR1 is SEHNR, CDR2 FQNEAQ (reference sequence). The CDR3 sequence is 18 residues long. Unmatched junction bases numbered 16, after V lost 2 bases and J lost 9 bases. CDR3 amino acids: CASSLRLAGPSFPSEQFF. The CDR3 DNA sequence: TGTGCCAGCAGCTTAAGACTAGCGGGTCCCTCATTTCCGAGTGAGCAGTTCTTC.

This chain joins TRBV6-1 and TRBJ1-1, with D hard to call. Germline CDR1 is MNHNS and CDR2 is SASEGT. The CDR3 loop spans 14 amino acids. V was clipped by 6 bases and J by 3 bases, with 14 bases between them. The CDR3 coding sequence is TGTGCCAGCAGCAAAGACTGGTACGACACTGAAGCTTTCTTT. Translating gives CASSKDWYDTEAFF.

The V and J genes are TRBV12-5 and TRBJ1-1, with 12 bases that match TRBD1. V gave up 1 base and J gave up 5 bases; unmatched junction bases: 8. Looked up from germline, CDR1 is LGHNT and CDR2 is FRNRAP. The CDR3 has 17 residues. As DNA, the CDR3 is TGTGCTAGTGGTTTGGGAGGGACAGGGGGCAGTAGGACTGAAGCTTTCTTT. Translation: CASGLGGTGGSRTEAFF.

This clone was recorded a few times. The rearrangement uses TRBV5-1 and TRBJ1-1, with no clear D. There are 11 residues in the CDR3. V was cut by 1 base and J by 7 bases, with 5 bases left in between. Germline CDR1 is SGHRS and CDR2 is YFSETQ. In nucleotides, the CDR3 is TGCGCCAGCAGCTTGACAGATGAAGCTTTCTTT. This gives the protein CASSLTDEAFF.

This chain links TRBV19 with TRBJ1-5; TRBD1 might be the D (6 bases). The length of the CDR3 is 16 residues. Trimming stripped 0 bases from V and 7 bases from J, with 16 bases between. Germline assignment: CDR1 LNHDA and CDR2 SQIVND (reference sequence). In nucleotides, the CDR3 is TGTGCCAGTAGTATAGATCGGTGGGGGCGCGGGCAGCCCCAGCATTTT. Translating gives CASSIDRWGRGQPQHF.

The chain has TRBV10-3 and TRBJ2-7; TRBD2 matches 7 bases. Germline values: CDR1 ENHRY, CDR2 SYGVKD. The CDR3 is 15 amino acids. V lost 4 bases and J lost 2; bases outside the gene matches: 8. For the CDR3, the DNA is TGTGCCATCAGTGTTGTTGGGGGGGGAGCCTACGAGCAGTACTTC. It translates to CAISVVGGGAYEQYF.

In DNA form, the CDR3 reads TGTGCCAGCAGCTTGATGGGACAGGAAGCTTTCTTT. Translation gives CASSLMGQEAFF. The rearrangement links TRBV7-9 to TRBJ1-1; 7 nucleotides align to TRBD1. Germline values: CDR1 SEHNR, CDR2 FQNEAQ (reference sequence). Losses at the gene ends were 3 bases for V and 8 bases for J; bases not matched to a gene: 3. The CDR3 covers 12 residues.